The present entry profiles one TCR beta chain with its context. Its antigen remains undetermined. Base-call qualities are not available, and no considerably larger clone is one nucleotide away. In total, over 600 healthy bone marrow donors made up the cohort. Cohort members were all nominally healthy when sampled, although unrecorded immune exposures were likely present. The donor tested CMV seronegative and was one of the 352 seronegative cohort members. A peripheral blood sample was provided by each donor, and peripheral blood mononuclear cells were used for TCR beta sequencing. Genomic DNA was extracted from the blood cell samples with the Qiagen DNeasy Blood Extraction Kit. This record comes from a study of cytomegalovirus exposure and HLA in healthy donors listed by TCRdb under 2017. About the investigation overall: An earlier analysis of a few hundred of the donors reported approximately 260 Gb of sequence data and 95 million to 130 million unique TCR beta sequences obtained from roughly 170 million T cells. Around 330 gigabases of sequencing data and 70 million to 100 million unique TCR sequences made up an early release that covered 500 to 700 HLA-typed donors. Of the roughly 400 genotyped donors, 80% to 90% were placed in the genetic ancestry cluster associated with self-reported Caucasian donors. The study aimed to test whether signatures of past pathogen exposure could be identified by cataloging public T cell receptors. The study profiled the T cell repertoires of under 850 subjects by immunosequencing and related them to cytomegalovirus serostatus. Besides the first cohort of roughly 700 subjects, a separate validation cohort made up of over 100 different subjects was used. The study combined high-throughput TCR immunosequencing, statistical association of individual TCRs with disease status, and machine learning to predict cytomegalovirus infection status. To study patterns of TCR occurrence, a later analysis re-analyzed previously published TCR beta repertoires from several hundred donors and added high-resolution HLA genotyping. In the later analysis, no new phenotypic data were used to find candidate immune exposures; instead, reliance was placed on TCR beta sequences and their occurrence across donors. In an earlier analysis of around 540 of the donors, high-throughput TCR beta sequencing was used to judge whether each TCR beta V gene segment behaved as functional or pseudogenic. Donor age, sex, ethnicity and CMV serostatus were compiled alongside the repertoire data. A later genetic analysis took genome-wide SNP genotypes for about 55% of the 666 donors and used that subset as a discovery cohort. Every repertoire in the discovery cohort had been generated on one and the same sequencing platform. HLA typing covered class I and class II loci at four-digit resolution. Typing coverage differed by locus: A, B, C, DRB1 and DQB1 were typed in about 620-630 donors, DQA1 in around 500, DPA1 in around 580, and DPB1 in 472. About five DR-DQ haplotypes were treated as single units for association and clustering because of strong linkage in the cohort. Across around 400 genotyped donors of the cohort, an average of about 220,000 unique TCR beta nucleotide sequences per donor were sequenced, and roughly a sixth of those sequences were non-productive. Overall results and qualifications from the work: In a later analysis, several top co-occurrence clusters were reported to appear linked to parvovirus B19, influenza, CMV and Epstein-Barr virus. The 87-base-pair reads could not distinguish some IMGT-functional V segments, including TRBV6-2 and TRBV6-3, so those segments were excluded. In a later analysis, the rate of TCR association differed among HLA loci, with DRB1 alleles having the most associated TCRs and HLA-C alleles having the fewest. Most CMV-associated TCR beta chains appeared to be HLA-restricted in a later analysis, and the HLA associations seemed to be driven largely by CMV exposure. CMV serostatus was the only immune exposure information available for the cohort. Only TCR beta chains were sequenced in this cohort, and the absence of alpha or paired-chain data limited detectable features. Because counts were too low, some 17 rarely observed V segments, including chromosome 9 orphons, were excluded from the earlier analysis of some 590 of the donors. The authors suggested that the approach could potentially be generalized to other disease states and immunological phenotypes. Assigning TCR associations to individual alleles was difficult when HLA alleles, especially DR and DQ, strongly co-occurred. A total of fewer than 200 TCR beta chains were listed by the study as associated with cytomegalovirus. Because HLA typing was missing for some donors at each locus, association tests included only the typed subset. The classifier was reported to diagnose cytomegalovirus status with high specificity and sensitivity in both the original cohort and the validation cohort. In an earlier analysis of some 640 of the donors, most TCR beta V segments were observed in productive rearrangements about 87% or about 30% of the time, broadly matching IMGT annotations. An association between a missense DCLRE1C variant and V-gene and J-gene trimming of TCR beta chains was found in a later genetic analysis and replicated in an independent cohort. In a later analysis, HLA-associated TCR beta chains showed more clonal expansion and lower generation probabilities than non-associated chains that were equally common. In vitro tests confirmed that a few of the cytomegalovirus-associated TCR beta chains recognize cytomegalovirus antigens. At a false discovery rate of 0.05, a later analysis linked fewer than 20,000 TCR beta sequences to specific HLA alleles. A later genetic analysis reported fewer N-insertions in productive TCRs among donors in an Asian-associated ancestry cluster than the roughly 640-donor mean. Roughly uniform sequencing depth across donors was assumed in presence/absence analyses, although this assumption may not hold. Across donors, most TCR sequences were observed very rarely, whereas some public TCRs were present in many individuals. Correlated functional status among segregating V segments might be attributable to linkage disequilibrium, but an unknown experimental factor could not be ruled out. A further reported finding was that TCR beta sequences accurately predicted the HLA-A and HLA-B alleles for most subjects in the first cohort. A cluster of highly shared sequence variants was judged likely to represent a technical artifact of the sequencing pipeline.

The method was the immunoSEQ multiplex PCR assay. The multiplex PCR relied on a mix of 60 forward primers for TCR Vbeta segments and 13 reverse primers for TCR Jbeta segments. The CDR3 region of rearranged TCR beta genes was amplified from genomic DNA with a multiplex PCR assay. Amplified TCR beta libraries were sequenced as 87-base-pair reads on the Illumina HiSeq System. As for how the authors treated the data: In a later analysis, some 80 million unique TCR beta chains were counted across the approximately 670 repertoires, and approximately 11 million of these chains were shared by at least two donors. Raw reads were error-corrected and collapsed into unique sequences by a nearest-neighbor algorithm in which closely related sequences were merged to remove PCR and sequencing errors. Alignment of CDR3 sequences to IMGT reference sequences was used to assign V, D and J gene segments. For a sequence to be retained, a match of at least six nucleotides to both a V gene segment and a J gene segment was required. Rearrangements were called productive when the CDR3 lacked stop codons and stayed in frame with V and J; all others were non-productive. CDR3 was defined according to IMGT convention as the region running from the second conserved V-encoded cysteine to the conserved J-encoded phenylalanine. Sequences without an unambiguous match to a single V gene segment were excluded from the earlier analysis of about 600 of the donors. An earlier analysis of over 450 of the donors classified V segments as functional when productive rearrangements were above 56.7% and as segregating when the standard deviation between donors was above 5%. A statistical classification framework was built to diagnose cytomegalovirus status from the catalog of TCR beta chain sequences. V and J gene assignment, in a later analysis, came from comparing TCR nucleotide sequences with IMGT/GENE-DB human TR gene sequences. Using the TCRdist pipeline, a later analysis assigned CDR3 sequences along with most-parsimonious VDJ recombination scenarios. In a later analysis, each TCR beta chain was defined by its CDR3 amino acid sequence together with its V-gene family, and reads lacking a unique V-gene family were excluded. A later analysis removed 592 highly shared, low-generation-probability nucleotide sequences to deal with suspected cross-contamination and a sequencing artifact. In a later analysis, a clonal expansion index was calculated for each public chain from normalized within-repertoire ranks of inferred template counts. In a later analysis, generation probabilities were computed with a VDJ recombination model fitted to out-of-frame rearrangements, and the resulting probabilities were checked against IGoR. Hypergeometric tests were used in a later analysis to score TCR-TCR, TCR-HLA and TCR-CMV co-occurrence, with a repertoire-size bias correction applied to the TCR pairs. A later analysis estimated false discovery rates by permuting HLA or CMV assignments 20 times. In a later analysis, co-occurring TCRs were grouped with DBSCAN, and TCRdist sequence similarity was added when clustering was performed within HLA-allele-positive subsets. Co-occurrence clustering excluded repertoires with fewer than 30,000 or more than 120,000 public chains, plus five with anomalous nucleotide sharing. The clones in this table, taken by TCRdb from immuneACCESS, are in-frame only. Not every clone is retained; where verified, under half of the shortfall comes from an unresolved V gene, and the cause of the rest is unknown. The DNA was the basis for D and trimming; V, J and clone size are from that table. In this sample the table shows 160,000 or so clones, over 70% of which occur a single time. The leading ten clones occupy around 1.6% of the sample.

Germline trimming: 2 bases from V, 1 base from J; junction bases outside gene matches: 10. The CDR3, cysteine through phenylalanine, is 17 amino acids long. CDR3 DNA is the only sequence kept; it has 51 bases, read in frame from the first base. Per the germline V gene (reference sequence), LNHDA is the CDR1 and SQIVND is the CDR2. Sample: PBMCs. The receptor's source is a young woman in good health and CMV-seronegative. In this chain, TRBV19 is recombined with TRBJ2-7; 8 bases in between match TRBD1. CDR3 loop: CASSIPPRQGRSYEQYF. The DNA sequence is given as TGTGCCAGTAGTATACCCCCTCGACAGGGGAGATCCTACGAGCAGTACTTC.